Listed here are 28 T cell receptor beta chains from one sample, sequenced in a study of T cell responses to AZD1222 COVID-19 vaccine. Here immunoSEQ multiplex PCR was the method, and the copy in TCRdb shows in-frame clones only, minus some. The sample includes about 88,000 clones, under 90% of them seen just once. This sample comprised peripheral blood, obtained on day 0 of AZD1222 vaccination. These receptors were collected from an adult in good health.

This chain uses TRBV19 with TRBJ2-1, with D perhaps matching TRBD2 (6 bases). The germline CDR1 and CDR2 sequences are LNHDA and SQIVND (reference sequence). V was pared by 8 bases and J by 0 bases, with 17 bases between. This CDR3 contains 16 residues. The CDR3 sequence is CASRGGTLSSYNEQFF. The CDR3 DNA sequence: TGTGCCAGTCGTGGGGGGACCCTCAGCTCCTACAATGAGCAGTTCTTC.

The chain links TRBV18 to TRBJ2-7; D unresolved. Trimming left V 3 bases short and J 3 bases short, with 15 bases between. This CDR3 has 15 residues. Germline V gives CDR1 KGHSH, CDR2 LQKENI. The CDR3 sequence: CASSPGRLLDYEQYF. The CDR3 nucleotides are TGTGCCAGCTCACCTGGAAGATTGTTAGACTACGAGCAGTACTTC. The variable domain in full, completed from reference TRBV18 and TRBJ2-7, reads NAGVMQNPRHLVRRRGQEARLRCSPMKGHSHVYWYRQLPEEGLKFMVYLQKENIIDESGMPKERFSAEFPKEGPSILRIQQVVRGDSAAYFCASSPGRLLDYEQYFGPGTRLTVT.

The chain combines TRBV28 with TRBJ2-6; D is unclear. The CDR3 length is 19 residues. V was pared by 6 bases and J by 0 bases, with 21 bases between. CDR1 and CDR2 (germline): MDHEN, SYDVKM. This CDR3 reads CASSSGDWARSSGANVLTF. Written as DNA, the CDR3 is TGTGCCAGCAGCAGTGGGGATTGGGCCAGGAGCTCTGGGGCCAACGTCCTGACTTTC.

This clone occurred once. The chain employs TRBV18 and TRBJ1-2; D not certain. Germline CDR1 reads KGHSH; CDR2 reads LQKENI. Trimming removed 1 base at V and 4 bases at J, with 16 bases between. The CDR3 has 16 amino acids. CDR3 coding DNA: TGTGCCAGCTCACCACGGGAAAGGATGGGGATCTATGGCTACACCTTC. Translated: CASSPRERMGIYGYTF.

This chain connects TRBV6-5 to TRBJ1-6, with D possibly matching TRBD1 (5 bases). Germline values: CDR1 MNHEY, CDR2 SVGAGI. V gave up 10 bases and J gave up 5 bases, with 12 bases separating them. The CDR3 has 13 amino acids. CDR3: CAIAPGHNSPLHF. Here the CDR3 DNA reads TGTGCCATCGCACCGGGACATAATTCACCCCTCCACTTT.

This rearrangement joins TRBV6-5 to TRBJ2-7; TRBD2 aligns across 7 bases. The CDR3 totals 14 residues. After removal of 7 bases from V and 2 bases from J, the junction contained 8 bases not matched to a gene. Per the germline V gene, CDR1 is MNHEY and CDR2 is SVGAGI. The chain's CDR3 is CASNFLGLAYEQYF. DNA for the CDR3: TGTGCCAGCAACTTCCTAGGACTAGCCTACGAGCAGTACTTC.

This chain links TRBV30 with TRBJ2-7, with D possibly being TRBD1 (5 bases). The V gene's germline CDR1 is GTSNPN and CDR2 SVGIG (reference sequence). V lost 5 bases and J 2 bases, leaving 13 bases between the germline ends. This CDR3 is built from 13 residues. CDR3 region: CAWRRVETYEQYF. CDR3 nucleotide sequence: TGTGCCTGGCGCAGGGTGGAGACCTACGAGCAGTACTTC.

The V gene is TRBV3-1 (or the pseudogene TRBV3-2), the J gene TRBJ2-7; the match to TRBD2 covers 15 bases. The CDR3 is made up of 16 amino acids. CDR1 and CDR2 (germline): LGHDT, YNNKEL (reference sequence). The V gene end was trimmed by 4 bases and the J gene end by 4 bases; junction bases not matched to a gene: 5. CDR3 sequence: CASSPRGTSGRYEQYF. The CDR3 coding sequence is TGTGCCAGCAGCCCTAGGGGGACTAGCGGGAGGTACGAGCAGTACTTC.

V usage is TRBV19 and J usage is TRBJ1-6, with D possibly TRBD1 on 5 matching bases. V gave up 3 bases and J gave up 6 bases, with 9 bases separating them. The CDR3 consists of 14 residues. Germline assignment: CDR1 LNHDA and CDR2 SQIVND (reference sequence). CDR3 sequence (DNA): TGTGCCAGTAGTATCCAGGGAGGTAATTCACCCCTCCACTTT. Its protein product is CASSIQGGNSPLHF.

J is TRBJ1-2 and V is TRBV25-1; 9 bases fit TRBD1. The V and J ends lost 2 bases and 6 bases, in that order; junction bases with no gene match: 10. The CDR3 has 16 residues. The germline gives CDR1 MGHDK, CDR2 SYGVNS. The CDR3 DNA sequence: TGTGCCAGCAGTGAAAGAGGCGTTACAGGGGGCCATGGCTACACCTTC. Translation gives CASSERGVTGGHGYTF.

The chain joins TRBV3-1 (or the pseudogene TRBV3-2) to TRBJ2-7; 7 bases agree with TRBD1. Looked up from germline, CDR1 is LGHDT and CDR2 is YNNKEL (reference sequence). J lost 3 bases, V lost 3 bases, and 5 bases had no gene match. This CDR3 has 14 residues. Written as DNA, the CDR3 is TGTGCCAGCAGCCACACCGGGACAGACTACGAGCAGTACTTC. As protein: CASSHTGTDYEQYF.

The chain carries TRBV5-1 and TRBJ2-3; weak D call: TRBD1 (6 bases). This CDR3 contains 16 residues. Germline loops: CDR1 SGHRS, CDR2 YFSETQ. V lost 0 bases, J lost 0 bases, and 11 bases lay in between. The DNA for the CDR3 is TGCGCCAGCAGCTTGGGTCGGGACACCAGCACAGATACGCAGTATTTT. Translated: CASSLGRDTSTDTQYF.

The CDR3 nucleotides read TGTGCCAGCAGTTACCCGATTTTAGGAGGCCCTGAAGCTTTCTTT. This encodes CASSYPILGGPEAFF. The chain carries TRBV6-5 and TRBJ1-1, with D unresolved. The CDR3 loop spans 15 amino acids. Germline CDR1 and CDR2: MNHEY and SVGAGI. V gave up 2 bases and J gave up 6 bases, with 16 bases separating them.

The chain has TRBV30 and TRBJ1-6; the D gene is possibly TRBD1 (6 bases). Germline CDR1 reads GTSNPN; CDR2 reads SVGIG (reference sequence). Deletions cut 1 base from V and 8 bases from J, with 18 bases between. The length of the CDR3 is 16 residues. CDR3 DNA sequence: TGTGCCTGGAGTGACGACCCAGGGGATTGGGATTCACCCCTCCACTTT. This translates into CAWSDDPGDWDSPLHF. Together with reference TRBV30 and TRBJ1-6, the CDR3 gives the full variable domain: SQTIHQWPATLVQPVGSPLSLECTVEGTSNPNLYWYRQAAGRGLQLLFYSVGIGQISSEVPQNLSASRPQDRQFILSSKKLLLSDSGFYLCAWSDDPGDWDSPLHFGNGTRLTVT.

The genes are TRBV9 and TRBJ2-1, with TRBD2 identical over 7 bases. Germline CDR1 is SGDLS and CDR2 is YYNGEE. The CDR3 is 13 amino acids. Trimming took 7 bases from V and 4 from J; bases not matched to a gene: 5. Here the CDR3 reads CASGGSLYNEQFF. CDR3 nucleotides: TGTGCCAGCGGCGGGAGCCTTTACAATGAGCAGTTCTTC.

The chain has TRBV2 and TRBJ1-1; D is undetermined. This CDR3 contains 16 residues. The V end was cut by 7 bases, the J end by 8 bases, with 26 bases between. From germline, CDR1 is SNHLY and CDR2 FYNNEI. The CDR3 nucleotides read TGTGCCAGCATTTTATCCATCGAGGCACGAAGCACGGAAGCTTTCTTT. This translates into CASILSIEARSTEAFF.

This clone appeared a single time. This chain connects TRBV27 to TRBJ1-2; 8 bases agree with TRBD1. The CDR3 contains 15 residues. Losses at the gene ends were 2 bases for V and 2 bases for J; bases not matched to a gene: 4. CDR1 is MNHEY and CDR2 is SMNVEV in the germline V gene (reference sequence). The CDR3 loop reads CASSLGQGGNYGYTF. For the CDR3, the DNA is TGTGCCAGCAGTTTAGGACAGGGAGGCAACTATGGCTACACCTTC.

The chain recombines TRBV9 with TRBJ2-6, with 10 bases fitting TRBD2. The CDR3 length is 18 residues. With 0 bases clipped from V and 4 bases from J, the junction kept 7 bases outside the gene matches. Per the germline V gene, CDR1 is SGDLS and CDR2 is YYNGEE. The CDR3 reads CASSVATSGVAGANVLTF. CDR3 in DNA: TGTGCCAGCAGCGTAGCTACTAGCGGGGTAGCCGGGGCCAACGTCCTGACTTTC.

This rearrangement joins TRBV15 to TRBJ2-2; 7 nucleotides line up with TRBD1. Trimming at V came to 2 bases and at J to 3 bases, leaving 3 bases not matched to a gene. The CDR3 sequence is 15 residues long. Per the germline V gene, CDR1 is LNHNV and CDR2 is YYDKDF (reference sequence). The CDR3 protein is CATSRTGTDTGELFF. In nucleotides, the CDR3 is TGTGCCACCAGCAGAACCGGGACAGACACCGGGGAGCTGTTTTTT.

This sequence joins TRBV5-1 and TRBJ2-3, with D tentatively TRBD1 (5 bases). Germline CDR1 reads SGHRS; CDR2 reads YFSETQ. Trimming shortened V by 2 bases and J by 2 bases, and 9 bases separated the two germline ends. There are 14 residues in the CDR3. The CDR3 bases are TGCGCCAGCAGCTTTCAGGGTCTCACAGATACGCAGTATTTT. It specifies CASSFQGLTDTQYF.

The count of this clone is one. V and J are TRBV7-6 and TRBJ1-2; D gene ambiguous. The CDR3 has 15 amino acids. Trimming removed 2 bases at V and 0 bases at J, with 10 bases between. From germline, CDR1 is SGHVS and CDR2 FNYEAQ. CDR3 loop: CASSLREDPNYGYTF. CDR3 nucleotide sequence: TGTGCCAGCAGCTTACGCGAAGACCCTAACTATGGCTACACCTTC.

This clone was seen a handful of times. J is TRBJ1-4 and V is TRBV5-1; TRBD1 is a possible D gene (5 bases). The germline V and J ends were trimmed by 5 bases and 4 bases, with 15 bases remaining between them. Germline CDR1 is SGHRS and CDR2 is YFSETQ. This CDR3 contains 15 residues. This CDR3 is CASRTGTGGNEKLFF. The CDR3 DNA reads TGCGCCAGCAGGACTGGGACCGGGGGTAATGAAAAACTGTTTTTT.

Only one count was recorded for this clone. The rearrangement joins TRBV10-3 to TRBJ1-2; D is unclear. The CDR3 sequence is 15 residues long. Deletions cut 2 bases from V and 0 bases from J, with 10 bases between. Germline CDR1 reads ENHRY; CDR2 reads SYGVKD. CDR3 amino acids: CAISELPTANYGYTF. CDR3 sequence (DNA): TGTGCCATCAGTGAGCTCCCCACAGCTAACTATGGCTACACCTTC.

The rearrangement joins TRBV20-1 to TRBJ2-5; D gene uncertain. There are 11 residues in the CDR3. Trimming pared 2 bases from V and 5 bases from J, leaving 6 bases between. Per germline, CDR1 DFQATT and CDR2 SNEGSKA (reference sequence). The CDR3 loop reads CSARFGETQYF. CDR3 DNA: TGCAGTGCTAGATTTGGGGAGACCCAGTACTTC.

This rearrangement joins TRBV2 to TRBJ1-2; TRBD1 aligns across 7 bases. Germline V gives CDR1 SNHLY, CDR2 FYNNEI. The CDR3 runs 14 residues. J lost 4 bases, V lost 6 bases, and 8 bases had no gene match. The CDR3 region is CASRPGQPFYGYTF. DNA for the CDR3: TGTGCCAGCAGGCCGGGACAGCCCTTCTATGGCTACACCTTC.

On this clone itself: An end of the junction does not agree with germline; a read error may underlie this. This chain connects TRBV11-1 to TRBJ2-2; D is ambiguous. Germline V CDR1 and CDR2: SGHAT, FQDESV (reference sequence). The CDR3 runs to 11 residues. The chain's CDR3 is CLRANTGELFF. The CDR3 DNA reads TGCTTAAGGGCGAACACCGGGGAGCTGTTTTTT. Using reference TRBV11-1 and TRBJ2-2 for the parts outside the CDR3, the full variable domain is EAEVAQSPRYKITEKSQAVAFWCDPISGHATLYWYRQILGQGPELLVQFQDESVVDDSQLPKDRFSAERLKGVDSTLKIQPAELGDSAMYLCLRANTGELFFGEGSRLTVL.

V usage is TRBV3-1 (or the pseudogene TRBV3-2) and J usage is TRBJ1-3, with D hard to call. V was clipped by 1 base and J by 2 bases, with 9 bases between them. The CDR3 covers 15 residues. Germline CDR1 is LGHDT and CDR2 is YNNKEL (reference sequence). The CDR3 DNA follows: TGTGCCAGCAGCCAAGGGAATTCACCTGGAAACACCATATATTTT. Translated, it gives CASSQGNSPGNTIYF.

The chain employs TRBV10-3 and TRBJ1-5; D perhaps matches TRBD1 (5 bases). The germline V gene encodes CDR1 ENHRY and CDR2 SYGVKD. V lost 8 bases to trimming and J lost 3 bases, with 14 bases between them. This CDR3 region has 14 residues. In DNA, the CDR3 is TGTGCCATCGGGGACGAAGGGCACAATCAGCCCCAGCATTTT. Its translation: CAIGDEGHNQPQHF.